A single sample is the source of the 19 T cell receptor beta chains below, sequenced in a study of T cell responses to AZD1222 COVID-19 vaccine. Sequencing used immunoSEQ multiplex PCR; TCRdb keeps in-frame clones, though not all of them. The sample includes roughly 80,000 clones, more than 75% of them seen just once. Sequenced material: peripheral blood, taken on day 0 of AZD1222 vaccination. The receptors here all came from an adult in good health.

V gene TRBV4-3 combines with J gene TRBJ1-2, with 7 positions matching TRBD1. The CDR3 consists of 13 residues. CDR1 is LGHNA and CDR2 is YSLEER in the germline V gene. The V and J ends lost 3 bases and 5 bases, in that order; junction bases with no gene match: 3. CDR3 DNA sequence: TGCGCCAGCAGCCAGGGGACAGAATATGGCTACACCTTC. This sequence encodes CASSQGTEYGYTF.

CDR3 sequence reads: CASSQIVLETQYF. The DNA for the CDR3 is TGTGCCAGCAGCCAGATCGTTTTGGAGACCCAGTACTTC. The chain joins TRBV3-1 (or the pseudogene TRBV3-2) to TRBJ2-5, with no clear D. In germline, CDR1 is LGHDT, CDR2 YNNKEL (reference sequence). The CDR3 is 13 amino acids. V lost 3 bases, J lost 5 bases, and 10 bases lay in between.

The chain uses TRBV11-2 and TRBJ1-6; D perhaps matches TRBD1 (5 bases). The CDR3 covers 16 residues. Germline V gene sequence: CDR1 SGHAT, CDR2 FQNNGV. The V end was cut by 4 bases, the J end by 7 bases, with 17 bases between. As DNA, the CDR3 is TGTGCCAGCAGCTCCCAAGGGATCCGGGGGAATTCACCCCTCCACTTT. Protein product: CASSSQGIRGNSPLHF.

The V and J genes are TRBV30 and TRBJ2-2; TRBD2 aligns across 15 bases. There are 21 residues in the CDR3. The V and J ends lost 5 bases and 3 bases, in that order; junction bases with no gene match: 19. Germline V gene lookup returns CDR1 GTSNPN and CDR2 SVGIG (reference sequence). CDR3 protein: CAWVPLTGTSGRWSDTGELFF. The DNA for the CDR3 is TGTGCCTGGGTACCACTCACCGGGACTAGCGGGAGGTGGAGCGACACCGGGGAGCTGTTTTTT.

The V call is TRBV12-5, the J call TRBJ2-5; 10 nucleotides line up with TRBD2. Germline CDR1 LGHNT, CDR2 FRNRAP. CDR3 length: 14 amino acids. With 7 bases clipped from V and 5 bases from J, the junction kept 7 bases outside the gene matches. The CDR3 reads CASERGGIVETQYF. The CDR3 coding sequence is TGTGCTAGTGAGCGGGGGGGAATTGTGGAGACCCAGTACTTC.

The chain combines TRBV10-3 with TRBJ1-4, with 8 bases matching TRBD1. The CDR3 runs 15 residues. V shed 0 bases and J 8 bases; nucleotides not matched to a gene: 5. Germline CDR1 ENHRY, CDR2 SYGVKD. The CDR3, as DNA: TGTGCCATCAGTGAGTCACCGGGACAGGTAGAAAAACTGTTTTTT. Amino acid sequence: CAISESPGQVEKLFF.

The V and J genes are TRBV5-1 and TRBJ1-4, with D uncertain. The CDR3 is 14 residues long. CDR1 and CDR2 from the germline V gene are SGHRS and YFSETQ. Trimming removed 2 bases from V and 6 bases from J, with 11 bases in between. CDR3 residues: CASSFWGGDEKLFF. CDR3 DNA sequence: TGCGCCAGCAGCTTTTGGGGTGGGGATGAAAAACTGTTTTTT.

The V call is TRBV7-2, the J call TRBJ1-2; the D is unclear. CDR1 SGHTA and CDR2 FQGNSA come from the germline V gene. CDR3 length: 13 amino acids. Trimming removed 1 base at V and 6 bases at J, with 9 bases between. The CDR3 nucleotides are TGTGCCAGCAGCTTAGAGACACCGGATGGCTACACCTTC. Translated, it gives CASSLETPDGYTF.

This chain connects TRBV9 to TRBJ1-3; 7 bases match TRBD1. In germline, CDR1 is SGDLS, CDR2 YYNGEE. V shed 4 bases, J shed 8 bases, and the junction held 9 bases outside the gene matches. CDR3 size: 14 residues. The CDR3 sequence is CASSLGQVWDTIYF. The CDR3 DNA reads TGTGCCAGCAGCCTCGGACAGGTTTGGGACACCATATATTTT.

V and J are TRBV24-1 and TRBJ1-4; D gene ambiguous. V lost 0 bases and J lost 7, with 8 bases in between. The CDR3 is 14 amino acids. Germline V gene lookup returns CDR1 KGHDR and CDR2 SFDVKD. DNA of the CDR3: TGTGCCACCAGTGATTTGGGCCTCGGTGAAAAACTGTTTTTT. This codes for CATSDLGLGEKLFF.

The genes are TRBV3-1 (or the pseudogene TRBV3-2) and TRBJ2-7, with TRBD2 identical over 12 bases. CDR3 length equals 15 residues. V shed 6 bases, J shed 3 bases, and the junction held 6 bases outside the gene matches. The germline gives CDR1 LGHDT, CDR2 YNNKEL (reference sequence). CDR3 residues: CASRSTSGSFYEQYF. CDR3 DNA sequence: TGTGCCAGCAGGTCGACTAGCGGGAGTTTCTACGAGCAGTACTTC.

The chain uses TRBV5-5 and TRBJ2-2; no clear D. The CDR3 covers 15 residues. Germline CDR1 and CDR2: SGHKS and YYEKEE (reference sequence). V lost 0 bases to trimming and J lost 1 base, with 7 bases between them. This CDR3 is CASSLAGGNTGELFF. Here the CDR3 DNA reads TGTGCCAGCAGCTTGGCCGGTGGGAACACCGGGGAGCTGTTTTTT. Using reference TRBV5-5 and TRBJ2-2 for the parts outside the CDR3, the full variable domain is DAGVTQSPTHLIKTRGQQVTLRCSPISGHKSVSWYQQVLGQGPQFIFQYYEKEERGRGNFPDRFSARQFPNYSSELNVNALLLGDSALYLCASSLAGGNTGELFFGEGSRLTVL.

The chain uses TRBV9 and TRBJ2-7; TRBD1 might be the D (7 bases). This CDR3 spans 16 amino acids. V was pared by 3 bases and J by 2 bases, with 18 bases between. Germline V lookup: CDR1 SGDLS, CDR2 YYNGEE. Here the CDR3 reads CASSASAGQPAYEQYF. In DNA form, the CDR3 reads TGTGCCAGCAGCGCCTCGGCGGGACAGCCAGCCTACGAGCAGTACTTC.

Concerning this clone itself: Sequence at one end of the junction differs from germline and may be a read error. The chain uses TRBV11-3 and TRBJ2-1; D is uncertain. Germline V lookup: CDR1 SGHNT, CDR2 YENEEA. This CDR3 is built from 9 residues. The CDR3 DNA sequence: TGTGCCAGCAGCGAGGAAGGGCTCTTC. This encodes CASSEEGLF.

This chain connects TRBV10-3 to TRBJ2-1, with TRBD2 as a possible D gene (7 bases). The V gene's germline CDR1 is ENHRY and CDR2 SYGVKD. V shed 4 bases and J shed 7 bases, with 17 bases lying between them. The CDR3 spans 15 residues. The CDR3 DNA follows: TGTGCCATCAGTGGGATCGGGGGGCAGGTTAATGAGCAGTTCTTC. Its translation is CAISGIGGQVNEQFF.

There are a few counts of this clone. This rearrangement joins TRBV30 to TRBJ1-3; no firm D call. This CDR3 is 13 amino acids long. Trimming removed 0 bases from V and 3 bases from J, with 6 bases in between. In germline, CDR1 is GTSNPN, CDR2 SVGIG (reference sequence). The CDR3 region is CAWSVSLGNTIYF. The CDR3 region has the DNA TGTGCCTGGAGTGTTAGTCTTGGAAACACCATATATTTT.

The CDR3 loop reads CASSLGQGGAFF. In DNA, the CDR3 is TGTGCCAGCAGCTTGGGGCAGGGCGGAGCTTTCTTT. The J gene is TRBJ1-1, the V gene TRBV7-2, with D maybe TRBD1 (5 bases). Trimming stripped 3 bases from V and 10 bases from J, with 12 bases between. The germline gives CDR1 SGHTA, CDR2 FQGNSA. The length of the CDR3 is 12 residues.

J is TRBJ2-3 and V is TRBV7-3, with no clear D. From germline, CDR1 is SGHTA and CDR2 FQGTGA. The CDR3 runs 14 residues. Trimming removed 1 base from V and 4 bases from J, with 9 bases in between. CDR3 loop: CASSLRVVADTQYF. In DNA, the CDR3 is TGTGCCAGCAGCTTAAGGGTAGTTGCAGATACGCAGTATTTT.

This sequence joins TRBV3-1 (or the pseudogene TRBV3-2) and TRBJ2-7; D is possibly TRBD2 (6 bases). V shed 4 bases and J shed 2 bases, with 12 bases lying between them. Germline V gene sequence: CDR1 LGHDT, CDR2 YNNKEL (reference sequence). The CDR3 sequence is 14 residues long. The CDR3 region is CASSPRGGTYEQYF. In DNA, the CDR3 is TGTGCCAGCAGCCCCCGTGGGGGGACCTACGAGCAGTACTTC.